These T cell receptor beta chains were read from a single sample in a study of CD8 T cells in Susac syndrome. TCRdb passed the immunoSEQ multiplex PCR reads through MiXCR, listing each CDR3 protein once. Of 200,000 to 250,000 distinct CDR3 sequences in the sample, over 85% are singletons; the top ten hold about 0.07%. Sequencing was carried out using CD4+ T cells from PBMCs. The receptors originated from a human donor with multiple sclerosis. Each CDR3 is given with its conserved first and last residue. D genes are given only for firm matches. Clone size is not always given. Where it is, it says once, few, many or a class for expanded clones.

J gene,D gene,V gene,clone size,CDR3 protein,CDR3 DNA
TRBJ2-2,NA,TRBV19,NA,CASSIPRGTNTGELFF,TGTGCCAGTAGTATCCCAAGGGGGACGAACACCGGGGAGCTGTTTTTT
TRBJ1-2,NA,TRBV4-2,NA,CASSQDGRKNYGYTF,TGTGCCAGCAGCCAAGATGGGCGGAAAAACTATGGCTACACCTTC
TRBJ2-7,TRBD1,TRBV5-4,NA,CASSLNRGRSSEQYF,TGTGCCAGCAGCTTGAACAGGGGGCGAAGCTCGGAGCAGTACTTC
TRBJ1-2,NA,TRBV4-1,NA,CASSHFGFQGKDYGYTF,TGCGCCAGCAGCCATTTCGGGTTTCAGGGGAAGGACTATGGCTACACCTTC
TRBJ2-1,NA,TRBV3-1,NA,CASSLGGRGLVF,TGTGCCAGCAGCCTCGGCGGGCGAGGCTTGGTCTTC
TRBJ2-6,NA,TRBV11-2,NA,CASSLGGISGANVLTF,TGTGCCAGCAGCTTAGGAGGGATCTCTGGGGCCAACGTCCTGACTTTC
TRBJ2-6,NA,TRBV3-1,NA,CASSQERPWTVRSGANVLTF,TGTGCCAGCAGCCAAGAGCGACCGTGGACAGTGCGCTCTGGGGCCAACGTCCTGACTTTC
TRBJ2-1,TRBD2,TRBV27,once,CASSFLPPGTSRSSYNEQFF,TGTGCCAGCAGTTTTCTCCCCCCCGGGACTAGCAGAAGCTCCTACAATGAGCAGTTCTTC
TRBJ1-1,NA,TRBV7-8,NA,CASSPWAGQTEAFF,TGTGCCAGCAGCCCCTGGGCGGGTCAGACTGAAGCTTTCTTT
TRBJ1-1,NA,TRBV18,few,CASSPHRTNTEAFF,TGTGCCAGCTCACCACACAGGACTAACACTGAAGCTTTCTTT